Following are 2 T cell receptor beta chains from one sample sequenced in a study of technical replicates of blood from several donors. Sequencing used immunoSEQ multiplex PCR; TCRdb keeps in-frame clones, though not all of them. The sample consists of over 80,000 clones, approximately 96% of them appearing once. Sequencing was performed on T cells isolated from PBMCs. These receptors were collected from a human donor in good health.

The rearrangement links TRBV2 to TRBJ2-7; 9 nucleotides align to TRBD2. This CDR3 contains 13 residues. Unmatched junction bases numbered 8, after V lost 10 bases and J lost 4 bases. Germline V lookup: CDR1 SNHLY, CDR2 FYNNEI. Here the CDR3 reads CAIKPSGRYEQYF. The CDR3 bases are TGTGCCATCAAACCAAGCGGGAGGTACGAGCAGTACTTC.

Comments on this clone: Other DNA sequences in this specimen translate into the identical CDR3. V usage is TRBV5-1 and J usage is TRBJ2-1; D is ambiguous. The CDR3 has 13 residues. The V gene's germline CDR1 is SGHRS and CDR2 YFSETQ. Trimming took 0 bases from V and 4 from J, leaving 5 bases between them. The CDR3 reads CASSLGLYNEQFF. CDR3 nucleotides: TGCGCCAGCAGCTTGGGACTTTACAATGAGCAGTTCTTC.